The source of this T cell receptor beta chain is a study of cytomegalovirus exposure and HLA in healthy donors. On this clone: Its target is not known.

Assay: immunoSEQ multiplex PCR; the TCRdb copy retains only in-frame clones and omits some. The sample records fewer than 100,000 clones, about 93% being singletons. Between the trimmed V and J ends, which lost 3 bases and 8 bases, there was a span of 20 bases. The CDR3 has 15 residues. Germline V CDR1 and CDR2: SGHRS, YFSETQ. General study findings and limits: Reported performance of the classifier showed diagnosis of cytomegalovirus status with high specificity and sensitivity. The study listed under 200 cytomegalovirus-associated TCR beta chains.

The sample taken for sequencing was PBMCs. The chain recombines TRBV5-1 with TRBJ1-2, with D possibly being TRBD1 (6 bases). This clonotype was obtained from a woman aged 18-29 years in good health and CMV-seronegative. This CDR3 is CASSYEQGATRGYTF. As DNA, the CDR3 is TGCGCCAGCAGCTACGAACAGGGTGCCACTCGCGGCTACACCTTC.